The rows below give T cell receptor beta chains drawn from one sample of a study of CD8 T cells in ankylosing spondylitis. One entry per CDR3 protein, called by TCRdb with MiXCR from the 5' RACE reads. The table lists around 540,000 distinct CDR3 sequences, over 9.5% of them singletons. Sequencing was done on a sample of blood, either unsorted or a sorted T cell fraction (not recorded which). The receptors were gathered from a male donor with ankylosing spondylitis. Both conserved end residues are part of each CDR3. A D gene is named only where the DNA matches it firmly. Expanded clones are given a class, and other clones once, few, many or no size at all.

D,J,V,size,CDR3,DNA
NA,TRBJ2-7,TRBV25-1,many,CASSDGAWRTYEQYF,TGTGCCAGCAGTGATGGGGCTTGGCGAACCTACGAGCAGTACTTC
NA,TRBJ1-1,TRBV7-2,NA,CASSLQGMTEAFF,TGTGCCAGCAGCTTGCAGGGGATGACTGAAGCTTTCTTT
TRBD2,TRBJ2-1,TRBV20-1,NA,CSARVENGRVYNEQFF,TGCAGTGCTAGAGTTGAGAACGGGAGGGTCTACAATGAGCAGTTCTTC
NA,TRBJ2-6,TRBV27,NA,CASSSASGANVLTF,TGTGCCAGCAGTTCTGCCTCTGGGGCCAACGTCCTGACTTTC
NA,TRBJ2-2,TRBV11-3,few,CASSLDGENTGELFF,TGTGCCAGCAGCTTAGATGGGGAAAACACCGGGGAGCTGTTTTTT
NA,TRBJ2-2,TRBV20-1,NA,CSARDERDDTGELFF,TGCAGTGCTAGAGATGAACGGGATGACACCGGGGAGCTGTTTTTT
NA,TRBJ2-5,TRBV20-1,few,CSAVPGLPLKETQYF,TGCAGTGCAGTTCCGGGACTCCCACTTAAAGAGACCCAGTACTTC
NA,TRBJ2-4,TRBV11-2,few,CASSLSGRLNIQYF,TGTGCCAGCAGCTTATCAGGACGTCTAAACATTCAGTACTTC
NA,TRBJ2-7,TRBV7-9,few,CASSATSAEQYF,TGTGCCAGCAGCGCGACTTCCGCCGAGCAGTACTTC
NA,TRBJ2-1,TRBV29-1,few,CSVEKGRGGYNEQFF,TGCAGCGTTGAAAAGGGCAGGGGTGGCTACAATGAGCAGTTCTTC
TRBD1,TRBJ1-6,TRBV6-1,few,CASSPGGGYNSPLHF,TGTGCCAGCAGCCCAGGGGGCGGTTATAATTCACCCCTCCACTTT
NA,TRBJ2-6,TRBV27,few,CASTLYSGANVLTF,TGTGCCAGCACACTATACTCTGGGGCCAACGTCCTGACTTTC
TRBD2,TRBJ2-2,TRBV24-1,few,CAVGLAGGSGELFF,TGTGCCGTGGGACTAGCGGGAGGAAGCGGGGAGCTGTTTTTT
TRBD1,TRBJ2-3,TRBV7-2,many,CASSLPGQGSTDTQYF,TGTGCCAGCAGCCTCCCGGGACAGGGAAGCACAGATACGCAGTATTTT
NA,TRBJ1-5,TRBV5-5,NA,CASSFHKNQPQHF,TGTGCCAGCAGCTTCCACAAGAATCAGCCCCAGCATTTT
NA,TRBJ2-3,TRBV30,few,CAWSVGPAPQYF,TGTGCCTGGAGTGTTGGGCCTGCGCCGCAGTATTTT
NA,TRBJ2-1,TRBV3-1,NA,CASHAGNTYNREQFF,TGTGCCAGTCACGCCGGGAACACCTACAATCGTGAGCAGTTCTTC
NA,TRBJ1-1,TRBV12-3/TRBV12-4,many,CASIRTEAGNTEAFF,TGTGCCAGCATCCGAACCGAGGCAGGGAACACTGAAGCTTTCTTT
NA,TRBJ1-5,TRBV24-1,NA,CATSEGGQYQPQHF,TGTGCCACCAGCGAAGGGGGTCAGTACCAGCCCCAGCATTTT
NA,TRBJ1-6,TRBV2,few,CASSMGHFNNSPLHF,TGTGCCAGCAGTATGGGACATTTCAATAATTCACCCCTCCACTTT
TRBD1,TRBJ1-1,TRBV29-1,NA,CSAGTANTEAFF,TGCAGCGCTGGGACAGCGAACACTGAAGCTTTCTTT
NA,TRBJ2-1,TRBV2,NA,CASTVEGDGYNEQFF,TGTGCCAGCACGGTGGAGGGAGATGGTTACAATGAGCAGTTCTTC
TRBD1,TRBJ1-1,TRBV10-3,few,CAIKGTGGGNTEAFF,TGTGCCATCAAGGGGACAGGGGGCGGGAACACTGAAGCTTTCTTT
TRBD1,TRBJ1-1,TRBV15,NA,CATRGGRNTEAFF,TGTGCCACCCGAGGGGGCAGGAACACTGAAGCTTTCTTT
NA,TRBJ2-3,TRBV20-1,NA,CSARGADWDTQYF,TGCAGTGCTCGGGGGGCGGATTGGGATACGCAGTATTTT
TRBD1,TRBJ1-5,TRBV12-3/TRBV12-4,NA,CASTLGGTGRNSQPQHF,TGTGCCAGCACCTTAGGGGGGACAGGGAGGAACAGTCAGCCCCAGCATTTT
NA,TRBJ2-5,TRBV7-2,many,CASSLRTNQETQYF,TGTGCCAGCAGCTTAAGGACAAACCAAGAGACCCAGTACTTC
NA,TRBJ2-2,TRBV27,NA,CASSSSLNSGELFF,TGTGCCAGCAGTTCCTCCCTCAACTCCGGGGAGCTGTTTTTT
NA,TRBJ2-2,TRBV6-1,few,CASSPVRANTGELFF,TGTGCCAGCAGCCCGGTCAGGGCGAACACCGGGGAGCTGTTTTTT
NA,TRBJ2-2,TRBV20-1,NA,CSASRSGNPGELFF,TGCAGTGCTAGTAGGTCAGGGAATCCCGGGGAGCTGTTTTTT
NA,TRBJ2-5,TRBV5-1,many,CASSLGPSRYQETQYF,TGCGCCAGCAGCTTGGGCCCATCGCGATACCAAGAGACCCAGTACTTC
NA,TRBJ2-3,TRBV20-1,many,CSAPMGVGDTQYF,TGCAGTGCCCCAATGGGGGTGGGAGATACGCAGTATTTT